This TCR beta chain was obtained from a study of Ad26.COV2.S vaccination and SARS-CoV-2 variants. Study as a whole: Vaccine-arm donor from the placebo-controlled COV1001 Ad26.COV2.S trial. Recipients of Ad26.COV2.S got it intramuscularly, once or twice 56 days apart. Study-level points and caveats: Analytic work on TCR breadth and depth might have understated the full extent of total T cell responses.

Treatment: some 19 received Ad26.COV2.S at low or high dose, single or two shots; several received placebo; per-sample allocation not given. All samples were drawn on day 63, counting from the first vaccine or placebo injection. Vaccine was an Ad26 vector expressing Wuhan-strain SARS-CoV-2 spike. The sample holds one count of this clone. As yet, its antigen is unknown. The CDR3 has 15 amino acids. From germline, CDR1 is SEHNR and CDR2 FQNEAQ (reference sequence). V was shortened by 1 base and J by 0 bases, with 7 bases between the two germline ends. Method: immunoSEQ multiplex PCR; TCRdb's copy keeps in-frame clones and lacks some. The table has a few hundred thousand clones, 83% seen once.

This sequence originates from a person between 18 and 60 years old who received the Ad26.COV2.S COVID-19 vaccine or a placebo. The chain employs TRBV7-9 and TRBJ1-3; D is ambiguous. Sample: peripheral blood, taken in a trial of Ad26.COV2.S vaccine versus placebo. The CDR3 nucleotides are TGTGCCAGCAGCTTAGTGATGGCCTCTGGAAACACCATATATTTT. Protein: CASSLVMASGNTIYF.